Listed below are T cell receptor beta chains from one sample, sequenced in a study of T cell repertoires in cytomegalovirus infection. For these TCRs, the target antigens are not known. TCRdb passed the reads through MiXCR, listing each CDR3 protein once. The table has about 220,000 distinct CDR3 sequences, roughly 34% seen once. Sequencing was performed on CD8+ T cells from cultured PBMCs, taken from culture after CMV antigen stimulation. Receptors were obtained from a human donor in good health (CMV status not recorded). Some clones in this sample may be carry-over from other donors' samples. Each CDR3 is given with its conserved first and last residue. A D gene is named only where the DNA matches it firmly. Clone size, where shown, is once, few, many, or a class for clones that have expanded.

clone size,V gene,D gene,J gene,CDR3 DNA,CDR3 protein
-,TRBV12-3/TRBV12-4,-,TRBJ1-1,TGTGCCAGCAGTTTTGGGGGGCGGGGGGCAGACACTGAAGCTTTCTTT,CASSFGGRGADTEAFF
many,TRBV7-6,TRBD2,TRBJ2-1,TGTGCCAGCAGCAAATGGGGGAGGGCCCTTTTATACAATGAGCAGTTCTTC,CASSKWGRALLYNEQFF
-,TRBV10-3,TRBD1,TRBJ1-1,TGTGCCATCAGCACAGGGGGCGCCGAAGCTTTCTTT,CAISTGGAEAFF
many,TRBV7-8,TRBD2,TRBJ2-3,TGTGCCAGCAGCCCTTTGCGGGGGGCCCGCACAGATACGCAGTATTTT,CASSPLRGARTDTQYF
few,TRBV28,-,TRBJ2-7,TGTGCCAGCAGTTCCCCTGCCGAGCAGTACTTC,CASSSPAEQYF
-,TRBV2,-,TRBJ2-2,TGTGCCAGCAGTGAACGGCGGGGCTACGACACCGGGGAGCTGTTTTTT,CASSERRGYDTGELFF
-,TRBV11-2,-,TRBJ1-1,TGTGCCAGCAGCTTATCATACGCGAACACTGAAGCTTTCTTT,CASSLSYANTEAFF
-,TRBV19,-,TRBJ2-7,TGTGCCAGTAGTATAGCTGCGCGGGGATCCTACGAGCAGTACTTC,CASSIAARGSYEQYF
-,TRBV12-5,TRBD2,TRBJ2-1,TGTGCTAGTGGTTTGGGAACGACTAGCGGGGACAATGAGCAGTTCTTC,CASGLGTTSGDNEQFF
many,TRBV4-2,TRBD2,TRBJ2-1,TGTGCCAGCAGGAAGAATCATTTTAGCGGGAGCTCCTACAATGAGCAGTTCTTC,CASRKNHFSGSSYNEQFF
-,TRBV19,-,TRBJ2-7,TGTGCCAGTAGTATGTCGTCAATCACCTACGAGCAGTACTTC,CASSMSSITYEQYF
-,TRBV20-1,-,TRBJ2-7,TGCAGTGCCAATTCTAACTCCTACGAGCAGTACTTC,CSANSNSYEQYF
few,TRBV25-1,-,TRBJ2-3,TGTGCCAGCAGTAACAGGTCTCGCACAGATACGCAGTATTTT,CASSNRSRTDTQYF
-,TRBV4-1,TRBD1,TRBJ2-1,TGCGCCAGCAGCCAACTACTATCCGGGACAGGAGAGTTCTTC,CASSQLLSGTGEFF
-,TRBV20-1,-,TRBJ2-1,TGCAGTGCTAGGGGGGGGGGCCTTTTCGGGAATGAGCAGTTCTTC,CSARGGGLFGNEQFF
few,TRBV13,-,TRBJ1-1,TGTGCCAGCAGCTTTCCTAGTGGGGGAACTGAAGCTTTCTTT,CASSFPSGGTEAFF
-,TRBV12-3/TRBV12-4,-,TRBJ2-1,TGTGCCAGCCCCAGGGGGGTCCACTCCTACAATGAGCAGTTCTTC,CASPRGVHSYNEQFF
-,TRBV19,TRBD1,TRBJ1-1,TGTGCCAGTAGTGCCGGGACAGGGAAGTACACTGAAGCTTTCTTT,CASSAGTGKYTEAFF
-,TRBV12-3/TRBV12-4,-,TRBJ2-1,TGTGCCAGCAGTTTCCCCTATAGCGGAGCCTACAATGAGCAGTTCTTC,CASSFPYSGAYNEQFF
few,TRBV6-5,TRBD1,TRBJ1-2,TGTGCCAGCAGCCCAGGGGGGGGCTACACCTTC,CASSPGGGYTF
-,TRBV29-1,TRBD1,TRBJ2-5,TGCAGCTCAGGGGGACAGGGGTACCAAGAGACCCAGTACTTC,CSSGGQGYQETQYF
-,TRBV5-1,-,TRBJ1-2,TGCGCCAGCAGCTTATCCAGACCCTCGCGGGACTATGGCTACACCTTC,CASSLSRPSRDYGYTF
few,TRBV12-5,TRBD2,TRBJ2-3,TGTGCTAGTGCCCTAGCGGGAGGCACAGATACGCAGTATTTT,CASALAGGTDTQYF
few,TRBV19,-,TRBJ2-1,TGTGCCAGCAGCAAGGTCGGGGAGCAGTTCTTC,CASSKVGEQFF
-,TRBV3-1,-,TRBJ1-5,TGTGCCAGCAGCCAAGATCGAGGGGGAGCGAGGAATCAGCCCCAGCATTTT,CASSQDRGGARNQPQHF
-,TRBV12-3/TRBV12-4,-,TRBJ1-1,TGTGCCAGCAGTTATGGGGTGGAAGCTTTCTTT,CASSYGVEAFF
-,TRBV12-3/TRBV12-4,TRBD1,TRBJ2-5,TGTGCCAGCACCTACACAGGGGAAGCTGAGACCCAGTACTTC,CASTYTGEAETQYF
-,TRBV6-6,TRBD2,TRBJ2-1,TGTGCCAGCACGAGGACTAGCGGGAGCTCCTACAATGAGCAGTTCTTC,CASTRTSGSSYNEQFF
-,TRBV4-1,-,TRBJ2-7,TGCGCCAGCAGCCAAGAGGAGAGGGGACCTACTGCTTACGAGCAGTACTTC,CASSQEERGPTAYEQYF
-,TRBV28,-,TRBJ1-3,TGTGCCAGCAAACAGGGTGTCTCTGGAAACACCATATATTTT,CASKQGVSGNTIYF
few,TRBV28,-,TRBJ2-5,TGTGCCAGCAGGCGAGGGGGAGAGACCCAGTACTTC,CASRRGGETQYF
-,TRBV10-3,-,TRBJ1-2,TGTGCCATCAGTGAGGAGTGGGGGGGACCAGCCCCCTACGGCTACACCTTC,CAISEEWGGPAPYGYTF
few,TRBV27,-,TRBJ1-6,TGTGCCAGCAGTTTCATAAGAACAGGATTTGAAAATTCACCCCTCCACTTT,CASSFIRTGFENSPLHF
many,TRBV7-2,TRBD1,TRBJ2-5,TGTGCCAGCAGCTTAGGGACAGGGAACCAAGAGACCCAGTACTTC,CASSLGTGNQETQYF
-,TRBV6-1,-,TRBJ2-3,TGTGCCAGCAGTACCTCAGGGGCAGATACGCAGTATTTT,CASSTSGADTQYF
few,TRBV6-2/TRBV6-3,-,TRBJ2-1,TGTGCCAGCAGTTACCCTCCTGAGCAGTTCTTC,CASSYPPEQFF
-,TRBV7-8,-,TRBJ2-1,TGTGCCAGCAGCTTAGGTTGGCTAGAGCAGTTCTTC,CASSLGWLEQFF
-,TRBV6-1,-,TRBJ1-1,TGTGCCAGTCGGGGAAGGCCGTGGGCTTTCTTT,CASRGRPWAFF
-,TRBV2,-,TRBJ1-5,TGTGCCAGAATTCGATGGGCCGATAGCAATCAGCCCCAGCATTTT,CARIRWADSNQPQHF
-,TRBV19,-,TRBJ2-1,TGTGCCAGTAGTATTAGCGGGTCGACAGGGGAGCAGTTCTTC,CASSISGSTGEQFF
-,TRBV7-8,-,TRBJ2-7,TGTGCCAGCAGCCAGGGCGGGGAGGAGCAGTACTTC,CASSQGGEEQYF
many,TRBV7-2,TRBD2,TRBJ2-1,TGTGCCAGCAGCTTAACGACTAGCGGAAACAATGAGCAGTTCTTC,CASSLTTSGNNEQFF
-,TRBV27,-,TRBJ2-2,TGTGCCAGCAGCTACCTGGGGACCGGGGAGCTGTTTTTT,CASSYLGTGELFF
many,TRBV7-8,-,TRBJ2-5,TGTGCCAGCAGCTCGGGGGTTACTACGCAAGAGACCCAGTACTTC,CASSSGVTTQETQYF
-,TRBV12-3/TRBV12-4,-,TRBJ1-5,TGTGCCAGCAGTTGGACAGTTGTTAATCAGCCCCAGCATTTT,CASSWTVVNQPQHF
-,TRBV19,-,TRBJ2-7,TGTGCCACCAGGGAGGGGGCCTACGAGCAGTACTTC,CATREGAYEQYF
-,TRBV7-6,-,TRBJ1-3,TGTGCCAGCAGCTTACTCCGGGGCTCTGGAAACACCATATATTTT,CASSLLRGSGNTIYF
many,TRBV7-3,-,TRBJ2-3,TGTGCCAGCAGCTTAATGGCGGGGACTAGCACAGATACGCAGTATTTT,CASSLMAGTSTDTQYF
-,TRBV6-6,TRBD1,TRBJ2-4,TGTGCCAGCAGTTACGGGGCAGGGGGTAGGAAAAACATTCAGTACTTC,CASSYGAGGRKNIQYF
-,TRBV9,TRBD1,TRBJ1-5,TGTGCCAGCAGCACTGGGACAGGGGACGGTCAGCCCCAGCATTTT,CASSTGTGDGQPQHF
-,TRBV11-2,-,TRBJ1-4,TGTGCCAGCAGCTTAGATGTCAGACATGACGAAAAACTGTTTTTT,CASSLDVRHDEKLFF
few,TRBV24-1,TRBD1,TRBJ2-5,TGTGCAACCAGTGATGTGACAGGGGAAGAGACCACGTACTTC,CATSDVTGEETTYF
-,TRBV20-1,-,TRBJ2-1,TGCAGTGCTAGAGAGGGTTCCTCCTACAATGAGCAGTTCTTC,CSAREGSSYNEQFF
-,TRBV7-2,-,TRBJ1-6,TGTGCCAGCAGCTTAAAACTAAATAAATCACCCCCCCACTTT,CASSLKLNKSPPHF
few,TRBV11-3,TRBD2,TRBJ2-7,TGTGCCAGCAGTTGGACTAGCGGGACGGCTCACGAGCAGTACTTC,CASSWTSGTAHEQYF
-,TRBV15,-,TRBJ1-5,TGTGCCACCAGCAGAAACTCACGGGGGACACAGCCCCAGCATTTT,CATSRNSRGTQPQHF
many,TRBV27,-,TRBJ2-7,TGTGCCAGCACCCCGGACTGGGCCTACGAGCAGTACTTC,CASTPDWAYEQYF
-,TRBV28,TRBD1,TRBJ1-2,TGTGCCAGCAGTTTATCCCTTGGGACAGCTCATGGCTACACCTTC,CASSLSLGTAHGYTF